Below, 19 T cell receptor beta chains from the same sample are listed, as sequenced in a study of human T cells and chemical hapten exposure. TCRdb re-analysed the RACE reads in MiXCR, keeping a single row per CDR3 protein. The repertoire holds 380,000 or so distinct CDR3 sequences, 5.5% seen once, with roughly 8.2% in the top ten. Time point of the sample: pre-sensitization, week 0. Treatment described: therapeutic diphenylcyclopropenone sensitization with weekly scalp DPC. Sequences were derived from whole blood, sampled in connection with sensitization to the hapten diphenylcyclopropenone (DPC). Every receptor here comes from a woman between 18 and 29 years old with alopecia areata. Some clones in this sample may be carry-over from other donors' samples.

The chain links TRBV29-1 to TRBJ2-5; D not certain. CDR1 and CDR2 from the germline V gene are SQVTM and ANQGSEA. The CDR3 contains 13 residues. Trimming stripped 4 bases from V and 1 base from J, with 10 bases between. This CDR3 reads CSVGRAAQETQYF. For the CDR3, the DNA is TGCAGCGTTGGTAGGGCAGCCCAAGAGACCCAGTACTTC.

The chain has TRBV2 and TRBJ2-3; D is unresolved. The CDR3 contains 16 residues. The germline gives CDR1 SNHLY, CDR2 FYNNEI. The V and J ends lost 6 bases and 1 base respectively, with 17 bases between them. The CDR3 region has the DNA TGTGCCAGCAGAGACCGATTGGTACTCCGCACAGATACGCAGTATTTT. Protein product: CASRDRLVLRTDTQYF.

This clonotype came up many times. V gene TRBV7-3 combines with J gene TRBJ1-6; no clear D. V was pared by 8 bases and J by 6 bases, with 17 bases between. There are 15 residues in the CDR3. CDR1 SGHTA and CDR2 FQGTGA come from the germline V gene. DNA of the CDR3: TGTGCCAGCTCCCTATCTGGGCAACTTAATTCACCCCTCCACTTT. This gives the protein CASSLSGQLNSPLHF.

This clonotype showed up many times. The V gene is TRBV9, the J gene TRBJ1-4; tentatively, D is TRBD1 (6 bases). V dropped 3 bases and J dropped 8 bases, with 17 bases sitting between them. The CDR3 spans 15 residues. CDR1 and CDR2 from the germline V gene are SGDLS and YYNGEE. Here the CDR3 reads CASSAATGMGEKLFF. CDR3 sequence (DNA): TGTGCCAGCAGCGCCGCTACAGGGATGGGGGAAAAACTGTTTTTT.

This clonotype has more than one count but fewer than ten. V and J are TRBV5-5 and TRBJ1-4; a weak D match, TRBD1 (5 bases). Trimming took 1 base from V and 3 from J, leaving 10 bases between them. Per germline, CDR1 SGHKS and CDR2 YYEKEE (reference sequence). The CDR3 is 15 residues long. Here the CDR3 DNA reads TGTGCCAGCAGCTTGTTGTGGGGCTCTAATGAAAAACTGTTTTTT. It specifies CASSLLWGSNEKLFF.

The sample holds a few counts of this clonotype. CDR3 sequence: CASSKGRPLHYGYTF. The CDR3 region has the DNA TGTGCCAGCAGCAAAGGTCGTCCACTCCACTATGGCTACACCTTC. The chain employs TRBV21-1 and TRBJ1-2. TRBV21-1 has pseudogene status. The CDR3 loop spans 15 amino acids.

In its sample, this clonotype was seen a few times. The V gene is TRBV11-1, the J gene TRBJ2-3; D uncertain. The CDR3 covers 13 residues. Germline V gives CDR1 SGHAT, CDR2 FQDESV (reference sequence). The V and J ends lost 3 bases and 4 bases respectively, with 8 bases between them. The CDR3 here is CASSFAPPDTQYF. CDR3 nucleotides: TGTGCCAGCAGCTTCGCTCCCCCAGATACGCAGTATTTT. The full variable domain, completed using reference TRBV11-1 and TRBJ2-3, is EAEVAQSPRYKITEKSQAVAFWCDPISGHATLYWYRQILGQGPELLVQFQDESVVDDSQLPKDRFSAERLKGVDSTLKIQPAELGDSAMYLCASSFAPPDTQYFGPGTRLTVL.

This clonotype was observed many times. For the CDR3, the DNA is TGTGCCTGCGGGGGGTCCTACGAGCAGTACTTC. It specifies CACGGSYEQYF. The V gene is TRBV6-5, the J gene TRBJ2-7; 8 nucleotides match TRBD2. CDR3 length equals 11 residues. Looked up from germline, CDR1 is MNHEY and CDR2 is SVGAGI. The V segment lost 11 bases and the J segment 1 base; nucleotides outside the gene matches: 1.

This clonotype was seen repeatedly, ten times or more. The CDR3 here is CAIRQTSGGGTDTQYF. CDR3 nucleotides: TGTGCCATCAGGCAAACTAGCGGGGGAGGCACAGATACGCAGTATTTT. J is TRBJ2-3 and V is TRBV10-3; 11 bases line up with TRBD2. J gave up 1 base and V 6 bases, and 6 bases lay outside the gene matches. CDR1 ENHRY and CDR2 SYGVKD come from the germline V gene. This CDR3 spans 16 amino acids.

There are a few counts of this clonotype. The rearrangement joins TRBV20-1 to TRBJ1-5; weak D call: TRBD1 (5 bases). Germline assignment: CDR1 DFQATT and CDR2 SNEGSKA (reference sequence). V lost 1 base, J lost 0 bases, and 13 bases lay in between. The CDR3 sequence is 16 residues long. The CDR3: CSARADRFISNQPQHF. The CDR3 DNA follows: TGCAGTGCTAGAGCTGACAGATTTATTAGCAATCAGCCCCAGCATTTT.

In its sample, this clonotype was seen many times. The junction shows a germline mismatch at one end, possibly a read error. The chain is built from TRBV7-2 and TRBJ2-1; TRBD2 matches 9 bases. Germline CDR1 reads SGHTA; CDR2 reads FQGNSA. The CDR3 runs 15 residues. The CDR3 loop reads CASTLGSGGYNEQFF. CDR3 bases: TGTGCCAGCACCTTAGGTAGCGGGGGTTACAATGAGCAGTTCTTC.

Only a few counts were recorded for this clonotype. This chain connects TRBV20-1 to TRBJ1-1; no clear D gene. The CDR3 extends over 14 amino acids. Trimming took off 7 bases at V and 0 bases at J, with 15 bases between the two ends. Germline loops: CDR1 DFQATT, CDR2 SNEGSKA (reference sequence). CDR3 region: CSERGGPMNTEAFF. The CDR3 DNA reads TGCAGTGAACGCGGCGGACCTATGAACACTGAAGCTTTCTTT.

Note on this clonotype: The missing conserved phenylalanine or tryptophan at the end of this CDR3 makes a read error likely. V and J are TRBV6-1 and TRBJ1-1; D might be TRBD1 (5 bases). With 0 bases removed from V and 3 bases from J, the gap between germline ends came to 14 bases. Germline CDR1 is MNHNS and CDR2 is SASEGT. CDR3 length equals 16 residues. Here the CDR3 reads CASSEALLGVDTEAFL. The DNA for the CDR3 is TGTGCCAGCAGTGAAGCCCTTCTAGGGGTCGACACTGAAGCTTTCCTT.

The genes are TRBV4-1 and TRBJ2-7, with D possibly being TRBD1 (5 bases). Germline assignment: CDR1 MGHRA and CDR2 YSYEKL. CDR3 length: 13 amino acids. With 4 bases removed from V and 4 bases from J, the gap between germline ends came to 11 bases. The CDR3 sequence is CASSPETGYEQYF. The CDR3 DNA reads TGCGCCAGCAGCCCCGAAACAGGATACGAGCAGTACTTC.

This clonotype appeared a few times. The chain uses TRBV7-9 and TRBJ1-1; possibly TRBD1 for D (5 bases). The CDR3 extends over 14 amino acids. V shed 3 bases and J shed 0 bases, with 8 bases lying between them. CDR1 is SEHNR and CDR2 is FQNEAQ in the germline V gene (reference sequence). CDR3 region: CASSFGHLNTEAFF. Written as DNA, the CDR3 is TGTGCCAGCAGCTTTGGACACTTGAACACTGAAGCTTTCTTT.

In this sample, this clonotype turned up many times. The rearrangement uses TRBV14 and TRBJ1-1, with D uncertain. The length of the CDR3 is 16 residues. Germline-derived CDR1 and CDR2 are SGHDN and FVKESK. V shed 1 base and J shed 4 bases, with 16 bases lying between them. The CDR3 here is CASSQGRARRSTEAFF. In DNA form, the CDR3 reads TGTGCCAGCAGCCAAGGAAGGGCCCGCAGGAGCACTGAAGCTTTCTTT.

This clonotype was seen many times. This chain links TRBV6-5 with TRBJ2-1; D is perhaps TRBD1 or TRBD2 (5 bases each). V was clipped by 0 bases and J by 5 bases, with 14 bases between them. CDR1 and CDR2 from the germline V gene are MNHEY and SVGAGI. The CDR3 runs to 16 residues. The CDR3 is CASSYSEVSGNNEQFF. CDR3 coding DNA: TGTGCCAGCAGTTACTCGGAGGTTTCAGGGAACAATGAGCAGTTCTTC.

This clonotype was seen a few times. This rearrangement joins TRBV3-1 to TRBJ2-2, with D maybe TRBD2 (7 bases). With 1 base removed from V and 5 bases from J, the gap between germline ends came to 23 bases. From germline, CDR1 is LGHDT and CDR2 YNNKEL (reference sequence). This CDR3 region has 19 residues. This CDR3 is CASSQVIRSGGLRTGELFF. CDR3 nucleotides: TGTGCCAGCAGCCAAGTCATTCGGTCGGGGGGCTTGCGGACCGGGGAGCTGTTTTTT.

This clonotype came up many times. The chain carries TRBV6-2 or TRBV6-3 and TRBJ2-5, with 7 bases aligning to TRBD2. In germline, CDR1 is MNHEY, CDR2 SVGEGT. This CDR3 has 14 amino acids. V trimming: 4 bases; J trimming: 5 bases; junction bases outside the gene matches: 7. CDR3 amino acids: CASSSISGAETQYF. CDR3 DNA: TGTGCCAGCAGTTCCATAAGCGGGGCGGAGACCCAGTACTTC.